Listed here are 2 T cell receptor beta chains from one sample, sequenced in a study of T cell responses to AZD1222 COVID-19 vaccine. Assay: immunoSEQ multiplex PCR; the TCRdb copy retains only in-frame clones and omits some. Of approximately 140,000 clones listed, 75% to 90% are singletons. The source material was peripheral blood, sampled on day 0 of MenACWY control vaccination. These receptors originate from an adult in good health.

The chain uses TRBV5-5 and TRBJ2-7, with 8 bases identical to TRBD1. Germline V gene data show CDR1 as SGHKS and CDR2 as YYEKEE (reference sequence). CDR3 length: 15 amino acids. The junction had 2 bases not matched to a gene; V was cut back by 0 bases and J by 0 bases. The CDR3 loop is CASSLGGQGSYEQYV. The CDR3 region has the DNA TGTGCCAGCAGCTTGGGTGGACAGGGCTCCTACGAGCAGTACGTC.

V and J are TRBV11-3 and TRBJ2-7; 12 positions agree with TRBD1. This CDR3 is built from 15 residues. J lost 5 bases, V lost 4 bases, and 6 bases had no gene match. Per the germline V gene, CDR1 is SGHNT and CDR2 is YENEEA. DNA of the CDR3: TGTGCCAGCAGCTACGCCGGGACAGGGGGCAACGAGCAGTACTTC. Protein sequence: CASSYAGTGGNEQYF.